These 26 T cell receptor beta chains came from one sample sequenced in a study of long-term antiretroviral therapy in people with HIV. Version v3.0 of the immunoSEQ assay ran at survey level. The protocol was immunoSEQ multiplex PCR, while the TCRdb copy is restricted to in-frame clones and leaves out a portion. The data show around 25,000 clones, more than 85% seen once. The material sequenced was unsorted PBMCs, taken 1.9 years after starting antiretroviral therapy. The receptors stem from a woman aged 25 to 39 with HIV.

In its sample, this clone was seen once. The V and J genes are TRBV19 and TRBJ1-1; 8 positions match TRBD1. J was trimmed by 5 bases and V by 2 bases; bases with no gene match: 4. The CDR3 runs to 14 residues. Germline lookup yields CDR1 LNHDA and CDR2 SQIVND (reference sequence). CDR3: CASSIQGARTEAFF. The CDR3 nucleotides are TGTGCCAGTAGTATACAGGGGGCGAGGACTGAAGCTTTCTTT.

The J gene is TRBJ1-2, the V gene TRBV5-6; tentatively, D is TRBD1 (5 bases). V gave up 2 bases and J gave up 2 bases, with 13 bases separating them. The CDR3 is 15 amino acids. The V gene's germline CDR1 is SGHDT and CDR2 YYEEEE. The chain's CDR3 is CASSLLGRANYGYTF. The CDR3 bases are TGTGCCAGCAGCTTATTAGGCAGGGCGAACTATGGCTACACCTTC. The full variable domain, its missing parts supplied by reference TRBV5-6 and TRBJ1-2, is DAGVTQSPTHLIKTRGQQVTLRCSPKSGHDTVSWYQQALGQGPQFIFQYYEEEERQRGNFPDRFSGHQFPNYSSELNVNALLLGDSALYLCASSLLGRANYGYTFGSGTRLTVV.

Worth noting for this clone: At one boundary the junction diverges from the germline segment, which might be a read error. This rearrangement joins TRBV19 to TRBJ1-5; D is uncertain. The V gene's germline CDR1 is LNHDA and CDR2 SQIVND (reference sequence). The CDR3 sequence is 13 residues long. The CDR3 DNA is TGTGCCAGCAGTAATTCGGGATATCAGCCCCAGCATTTT. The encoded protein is CASSNSGYQPQHF.

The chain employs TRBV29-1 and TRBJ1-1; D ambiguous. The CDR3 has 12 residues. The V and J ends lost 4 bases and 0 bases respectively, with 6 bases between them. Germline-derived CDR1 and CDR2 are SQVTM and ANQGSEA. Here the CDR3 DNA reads TGCAGCGTTGGTAGACTGAACACTGAAGCTTTCTTT. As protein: CSVGRLNTEAFF.

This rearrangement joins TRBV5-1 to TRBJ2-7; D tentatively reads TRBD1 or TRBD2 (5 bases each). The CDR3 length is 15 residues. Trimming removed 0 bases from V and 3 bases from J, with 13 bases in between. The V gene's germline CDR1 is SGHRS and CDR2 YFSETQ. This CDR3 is CASSLASGAVYEQYF. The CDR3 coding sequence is TGCGCCAGCAGCTTGGCCTCCGGGGCAGTCTACGAGCAGTACTTC. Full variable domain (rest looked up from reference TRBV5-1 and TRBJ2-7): KAGVTQTPRYLIKTRGQQVTLSCSPISGHRSVSWYQQTPGQGLQFLFEYFSETQRNKGNFPGRFSGRQFSNSRSEMNVSTLELGDSALYLCASSLASGAVYEQYFGPGTRLTVT.

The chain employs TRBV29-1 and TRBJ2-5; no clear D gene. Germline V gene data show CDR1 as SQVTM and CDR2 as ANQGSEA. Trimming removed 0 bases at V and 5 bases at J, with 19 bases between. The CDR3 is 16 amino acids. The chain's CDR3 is CSVEDARLRKGETQYF. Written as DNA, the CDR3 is TGCAGCGTTGAAGATGCGAGATTAAGGAAGGGCGAGACCCAGTACTTC.

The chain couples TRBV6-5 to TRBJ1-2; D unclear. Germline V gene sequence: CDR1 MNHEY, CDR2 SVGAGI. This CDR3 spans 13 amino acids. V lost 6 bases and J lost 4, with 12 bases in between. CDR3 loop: CASRGLNSYGYTF. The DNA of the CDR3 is TGTGCCAGCAGGGGCCTTAACAGCTATGGCTACACCTTC.

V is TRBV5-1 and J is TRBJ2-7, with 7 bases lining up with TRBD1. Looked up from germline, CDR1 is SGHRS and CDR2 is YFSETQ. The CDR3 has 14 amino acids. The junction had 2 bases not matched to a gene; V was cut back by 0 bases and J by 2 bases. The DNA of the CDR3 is TGCGCCAGCAGCTTGGGACAGGGCCCCTACGAGCAGTACGTC. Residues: CASSLGQGPYEQYV.

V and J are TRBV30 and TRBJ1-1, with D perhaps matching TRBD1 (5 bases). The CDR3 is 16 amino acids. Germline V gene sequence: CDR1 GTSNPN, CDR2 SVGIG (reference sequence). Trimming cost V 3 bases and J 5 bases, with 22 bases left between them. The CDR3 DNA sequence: TGTGCCTGGAGCTCTATGGTAGTTCCTCAGGGTACTGAAGCTTTCTTT. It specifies CAWSSMVVPQGTEAFF.

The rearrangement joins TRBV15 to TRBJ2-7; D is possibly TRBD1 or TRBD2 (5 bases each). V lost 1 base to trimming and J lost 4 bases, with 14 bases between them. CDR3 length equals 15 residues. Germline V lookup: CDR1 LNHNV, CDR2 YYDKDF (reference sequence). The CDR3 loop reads CATSRVERGPYEQYV. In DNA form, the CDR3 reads TGTGCCACCAGCAGAGTAGAACGGGGCCCATACGAGCAGTACGTC.

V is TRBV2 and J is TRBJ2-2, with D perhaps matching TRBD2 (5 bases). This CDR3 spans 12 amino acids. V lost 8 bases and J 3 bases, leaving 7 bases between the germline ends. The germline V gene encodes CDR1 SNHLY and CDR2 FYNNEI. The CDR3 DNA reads TGTGCCAGCGGGCGGGACACCGGGGAGCTGTTTTTT. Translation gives CASGRDTGELFF.

The CDR3 nucleotides read TGTGCCAGCAGCTTGGGAGGACGGTGGAACCACGAGCAGTACTTC. This translates into CASSLGGRWNHEQYF. The V gene is TRBV5-5, the J gene TRBJ2-7; unclear D gene. The V end lost 0 bases, the J end lost 5 bases, and 15 bases lay between the germline ends. Germline V lookup: CDR1 SGHKS, CDR2 YYEKEE (reference sequence). The CDR3 is made up of 15 amino acids.

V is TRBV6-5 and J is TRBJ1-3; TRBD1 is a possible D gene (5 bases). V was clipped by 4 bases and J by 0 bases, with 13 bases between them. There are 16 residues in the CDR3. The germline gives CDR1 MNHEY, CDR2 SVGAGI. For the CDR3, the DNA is TGTGCCAGCAGTTCCCCTGGGGGGAGCTCTGGAAACACCATATATTTT. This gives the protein CASSSPGGSSGNTIYF.

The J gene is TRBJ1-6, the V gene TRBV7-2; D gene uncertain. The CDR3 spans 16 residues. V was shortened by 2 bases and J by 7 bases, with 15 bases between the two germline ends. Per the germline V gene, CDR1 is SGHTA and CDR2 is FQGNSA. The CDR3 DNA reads TGTGCCAGCAGCTTATCGCCCAAGGGTACAAATTCACCCCTCCACTTT. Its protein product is CASSLSPKGTNSPLHF.

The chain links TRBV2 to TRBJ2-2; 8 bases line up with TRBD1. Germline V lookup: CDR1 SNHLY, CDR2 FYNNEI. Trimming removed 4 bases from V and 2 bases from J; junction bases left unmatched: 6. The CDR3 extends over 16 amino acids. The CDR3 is CASSGQQGGNTGELFF. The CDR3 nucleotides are TGTGCCAGCAGTGGACAACAGGGGGGCAACACCGGGGAGCTGTTTTTT.

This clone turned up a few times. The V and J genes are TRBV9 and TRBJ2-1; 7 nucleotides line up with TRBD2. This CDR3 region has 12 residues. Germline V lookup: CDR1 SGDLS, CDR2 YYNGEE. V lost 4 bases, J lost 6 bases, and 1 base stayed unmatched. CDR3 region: CASSPGGNEQFF. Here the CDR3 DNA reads TGTGCCAGCAGCCCGGGGGGCAATGAGCAGTTCTTC.

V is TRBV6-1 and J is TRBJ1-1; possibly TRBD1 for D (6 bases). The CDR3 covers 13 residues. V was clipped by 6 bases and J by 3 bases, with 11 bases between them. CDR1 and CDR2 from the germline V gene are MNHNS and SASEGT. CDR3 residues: CASRAGAYTEAFF. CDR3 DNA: TGTGCCAGCAGGGCAGGGGCGTACACTGAAGCTTTCTTT.

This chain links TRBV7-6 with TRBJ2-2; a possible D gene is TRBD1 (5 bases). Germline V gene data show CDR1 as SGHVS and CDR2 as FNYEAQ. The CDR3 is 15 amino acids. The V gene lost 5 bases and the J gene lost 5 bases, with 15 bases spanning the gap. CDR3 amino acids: CASSPAGPGTGELFF. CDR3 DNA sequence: TGTGCCAGCAGCCCAGCAGGGCCCGGGACCGGGGAGCTGTTTTTT.

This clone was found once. In DNA, the CDR3 is TGTGCCCTGGGGGGTGAGAATAACGGGGAGCTGTTTTTT. Translation: CALGGENNGELFF. The rearrangement joins TRBV15 to TRBJ2-2; possible D gene TRBD2, 6 bases. The CDR3 runs to 13 residues. Germline CDR1 is LNHNV and CDR2 is YYDKDF (reference sequence). The V end lost 11 bases, the J end lost 7 bases, and 17 bases lay between the germline ends. Complete variable domain (other parts from reference TRBV15 and TRBJ2-2): DAMVIQNPRYQVTQFGKPVTLSCSQTLNHNVMYWYQQKSSQAPKLLFHYYDKDFNNEADTPDNFQSRRPNTSFCFLDIRSPGLGDTAMYLCALGGENNGELFFGEGSRLTVL.

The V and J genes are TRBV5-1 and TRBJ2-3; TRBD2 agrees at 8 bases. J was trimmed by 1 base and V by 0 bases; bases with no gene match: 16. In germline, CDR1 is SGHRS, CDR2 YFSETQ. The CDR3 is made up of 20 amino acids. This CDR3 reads CASSLARGSGAQRGTDTQYF. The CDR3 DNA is TGCGCCAGCAGCTTGGCCAGGGGTAGCGGGGCTCAACGGGGCACAGATACGCAGTATTTT.

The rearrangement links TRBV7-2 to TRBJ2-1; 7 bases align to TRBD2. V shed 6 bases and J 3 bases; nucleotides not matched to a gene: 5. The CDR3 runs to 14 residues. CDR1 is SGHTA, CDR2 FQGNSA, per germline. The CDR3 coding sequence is TGTGCCAGCAGTCGAAGCGGGGACTACAATGAGCAGTTCTTC. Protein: CASSRSGDYNEQFF.

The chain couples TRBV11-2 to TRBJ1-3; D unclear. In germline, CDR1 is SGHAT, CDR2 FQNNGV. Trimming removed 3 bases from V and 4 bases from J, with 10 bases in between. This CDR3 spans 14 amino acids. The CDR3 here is CASSLGGSGNTIYF. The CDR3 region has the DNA TGTGCCAGCAGCTTGGGTGGGAGCGGAAACACCATATATTTT.

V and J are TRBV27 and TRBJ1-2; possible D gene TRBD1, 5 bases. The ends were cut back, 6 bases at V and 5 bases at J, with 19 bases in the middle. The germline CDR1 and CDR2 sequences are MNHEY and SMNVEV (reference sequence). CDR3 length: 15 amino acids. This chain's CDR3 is CASSLTASGGYGYTF. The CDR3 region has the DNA TGTGCCAGCAGCTTGACAGCGTCGGGGGGGTATGGCTACACCTTC.

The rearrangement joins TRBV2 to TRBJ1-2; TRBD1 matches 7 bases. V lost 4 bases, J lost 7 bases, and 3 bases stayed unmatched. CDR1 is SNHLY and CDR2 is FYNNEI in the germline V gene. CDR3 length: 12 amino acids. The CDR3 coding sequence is TGTGCCAGCAGTGGACAGGGTAGTGGCTACACCTTC. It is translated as CASSGQGSGYTF.

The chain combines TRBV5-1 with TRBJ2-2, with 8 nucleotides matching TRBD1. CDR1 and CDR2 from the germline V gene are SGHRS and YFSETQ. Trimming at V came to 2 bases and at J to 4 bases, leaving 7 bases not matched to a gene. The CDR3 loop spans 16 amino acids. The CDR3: CASSLTGRGPTGELFF. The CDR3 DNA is TGCGCCAGCAGCTTAACGGGCAGGGGGCCCACCGGGGAGCTGTTTTTT.

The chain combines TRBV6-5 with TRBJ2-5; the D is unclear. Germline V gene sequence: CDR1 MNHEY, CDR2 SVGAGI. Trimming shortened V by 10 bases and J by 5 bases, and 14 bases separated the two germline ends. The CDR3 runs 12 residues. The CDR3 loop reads CATTSGPETQYF. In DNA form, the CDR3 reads TGTGCCACCACCTCCGGGCCCGAGACCCAGTACTTC.